This paragraph reports one T cell receptor (beta chain). The data are from a study of blood T cell repertoires in COVID-19. Authors' analysis steps: Cell counts per sample came from amplifying reference gene primers. Here immunoSEQ multiplex PCR was the method, and the copy in TCRdb shows in-frame clones only, minus some. D and trimming were read from the DNA, whereas the V and J calls and clone size are those reported in that table. In the table there are about 240,000 clones, around 90% of which are singletons. J lost 6 bases, V lost 3 bases, and 9 bases had no gene match. CDR3 length equals 15 residues. Per the germline V gene, CDR1 is SGHNT and CDR2 is YYREEE (reference sequence). Living in roughly 23 US areas, the participants were between roughly 18 and 95 years of age. Membership in each cohort depended on participant-reported clinical history.

V usage is TRBV5-4 and J usage is TRBJ2-1; 7 positions match TRBD1. The clonotype comes from a woman younger than 45 with acute COVID-19. Sequenced input: PBMCs or T cells enriched from blood (not recorded which). The CDR3 DNA reads TGTGCCAGCAGCTCTCCCAGGGGGAGTGGCAATGAGCAGTTCTTC. It encodes CASSSPRGSGNEQFF.